Listed here are 15 T cell receptor beta chains from one sample, sequenced in a study of early stage breast cancer tumors. Clones were read by immunoSEQ multiplex PCR, and TCRdb kept only the in-frame ones, dropping some. The data show some 70,000 clones, with around 80% seen just once and under 3.5% held by the top ten. Sequencing used blood. All receptors derive from a person aged 55 to 75 with breast cancer.

This clone was seen more than once but under ten times. This chain uses TRBV27 with TRBJ2-7; a weak D match, TRBD1 (6 bases). The germline V and J ends were trimmed by 6 bases and 5 bases, with 14 bases remaining between them. CDR3 size: 13 residues. The germline V gene encodes CDR1 MNHEY and CDR2 SMNVEV (reference sequence). CDR3: CASSRQVSDEQYF. The DNA of the CDR3 is TGTGCCAGCAGCCGACAGGTTTCGGACGAGCAGTACTTC.

The rearrangement links TRBV2 to TRBJ2-5; 7 bases line up with TRBD1. The CDR3 is made up of 14 amino acids. J lost 1 base, V lost 7 bases, and 6 bases had no gene match. Germline V CDR1 and CDR2: SNHLY, FYNNEI. The CDR3 DNA reads as TGTGCCAGCACCCCGGGACAGCTCCAAGAGACCCAGTACTTC. As protein: CASTPGQLQETQYF. Together with reference TRBV2 and TRBJ2-5, the CDR3 gives the full variable domain: EPEVTQTPSHQVTQMGQEVILRCVPISNHLYFYWYRQILGQKVEFLVSFYNNEISEKSEIFDDQFSVERPDGSNFTLKIRSTKLEDSAMYFCASTPGQLQETQYFGPGTRLLVL.

This clone was counted once. The gene calls are TRBV5-4 and TRBJ2-5; 9 bases align to TRBD1. J gave up 5 bases and V 4 bases, and 6 bases lay outside the gene matches. The CDR3 contains 14 residues. The V gene's germline CDR1 is SGHNT and CDR2 YYREEE (reference sequence). The CDR3 loop is CASSRDRVDETQYF. CDR3 sequence (DNA): TGTGCCAGCAGCCGGGACAGGGTGGACGAGACCCAGTACTTC.

The chain combines TRBV19 with TRBJ1-1; D uncertain. The CDR3 runs to 14 residues. Germline assignment: CDR1 LNHDA and CDR2 SQIVND (reference sequence). Trimming stripped 7 bases from V and 3 bases from J, with 15 bases between. CDR3 bases: TGTGCCAGTATCCGAAGGGTAATGGACACTGAAGCTTTCTTT. Residues: CASIRRVMDTEAFF.

This clone was picked up a small number of times. V usage is TRBV18 and J usage is TRBJ2-1; 8 nucleotides align to TRBD1. V lost 4 bases to trimming and J lost 4 bases; unmatched junction nucleotides: 6. In germline, CDR1 is KGHSH, CDR2 LQKENI. The CDR3 contains 15 residues. The CDR3 reads CASSLGQGGYNEQFF. Written as DNA, the CDR3 is TGTGCCAGCTCACTCGGACAGGGTGGGTACAATGAGCAGTTCTTC.

CDR3: CASSLRGGRDTGELFF. DNA of the CDR3: TGCGCCAGCAGCTTGCGTGGGGGGCGAGACACCGGGGAGCTGTTTTTT. The chain employs TRBV5-1 and TRBJ2-2, with D perhaps assigned TRBD1 or TRBD2 (6 bases each). Germline CDR1 reads SGHRS; CDR2 reads YFSETQ. Trimming took 1 base from V and 3 from J, leaving 13 bases between them. The CDR3 is made up of 16 amino acids.

The rearrangement joins TRBV19 to TRBJ1-5; 7 bases map to TRBD1. The V gene's germline CDR1 is LNHDA and CDR2 SQIVND (reference sequence). CDR3 size: 16 residues. The V and J ends lost 2 bases and 2 bases, in that order; junction bases with no gene match: 6. The CDR3 coding sequence is TGTGCCAGTAGTATAAGAGGGGGCGAACGCAATCAGCCCCAGCATTTT. Residues: CASSIRGGERNQPQHF. Looking up the rest from reference TRBV19 and TRBJ1-5 gives the full variable domain: DGGITQSPKYLFRKEGQNVTLSCEQNLNHDAMYWYRQDPGQGLRLIYYSQIVNDFQKGDIAEGYSVSREKKESFPLTVTSAQKNPTAFYLCASSIRGGERNQPQHFGDGTRLSIL.

J is TRBJ2-2 and V is TRBV2; a possible D gene is TRBD2 (6 bases). The CDR3 contains 15 residues. The germline V and J ends were trimmed by 7 bases and 0 bases, with 12 bases remaining between them. Germline values: CDR1 SNHLY, CDR2 FYNNEI. The CDR3: CASKVRGTNTGELFF. CDR3 in DNA: TGTGCCAGCAAGGTGCGGGGTACGAACACCGGGGAGCTGTTTTTT.

This chain uses TRBV7-2 with TRBJ2-2; TRBD1 matches at 8 bases. This CDR3 region has 11 residues. Trimming removed 10 bases from V and 6 bases from J; junction bases left unmatched: 1. Germline V gene sequence: CDR1 SGHTA, CDR2 FQGNSA. The CDR3 loop reads CAIRGPGELFF. CDR3 nucleotide sequence: TGTGCCATCAGGGGGCCCGGGGAGCTGTTTTTT.

The chain carries TRBV11-2 and TRBJ2-3; 10 nucleotides align to TRBD2. J gave up 0 bases and V 8 bases, and 2 bases lay outside the gene matches. The CDR3 spans 14 residues. Germline CDR1 SGHAT, CDR2 FQNNGV. The chain's CDR3 is CASSGLASTDTQYF. CDR3 DNA: TGTGCCAGCTCGGGACTAGCGAGCACAGATACGCAGTATTTT. Looking up the rest from reference TRBV11-2 and TRBJ2-3 gives the full variable domain: EAGVAQSPRYKIIEKRQSVAFWCNPISGHATLYWYQQILGQGPKLLIQFQNNGVVDDSQLPKDRFSAERLKGVDSTLKIQPAKLEDSAVYLCASSGLASTDTQYFGPGTRLTVL.

The chain couples TRBV7-8 to TRBJ1-1, with 7 nucleotides matching TRBD1. The CDR3 is 13 residues long. The ends lost 11 bases at V and 3 bases at J; junction bases unmatched: 9. Germline V gives CDR1 SGHVS, CDR2 FQNEAQ. The CDR3 loop is CAARGRGDTEAFF. CDR3 DNA sequence: TGTGCCGCGAGAGGCAGGGGGGACACTGAAGCTTTCTTT. Full variable domain (outside the CDR3, taken from reference TRBV7-8 and TRBJ1-1): GAGVSQSPRYKVAKRGQDVALRCDPISGHVSLFWYQQALGQGPEFLTYFQNEAQLDKSGLPSDRFFAERPEGSVSTLKIQRTQQEDSAVYLCAARGRGDTEAFFGQGTRLTVV.

The chain has TRBV19 and TRBJ2-7; D unclear. The germline CDR1 and CDR2 sequences are LNHDA and SQIVND (reference sequence). Trimming cost V 5 bases and J 2 bases, with 7 bases left between them. The CDR3 is made up of 12 amino acids. The CDR3 DNA is TGTGCCAGTAGTCAGGAGACCTACGAGCAGTACTTC. The encoded protein is CASSQETYEQYF.

The chain couples TRBV6-4 to TRBJ2-1; D may be TRBD2 (7 bases). Germline CDR1 and CDR2: MRHNA and SNTAGT. This CDR3 comprises 15 residues. Deletions cut 4 bases from V and 7 bases from J, with 17 bases between. CDR3 sequence reads: CASSAFVGGTNEQFF. The CDR3 nucleotides read TGTGCCAGCAGTGCCTTTGTGGGAGGGACAAATGAGCAGTTCTTC.

This rearrangement joins TRBV7-2 to TRBJ2-7; no reliable D call. The CDR3 has 12 amino acids. Trimming pared 6 bases from V and 3 bases from J, leaving 9 bases between. CDR1 and CDR2 (germline): SGHTA, FQGNSA. The CDR3 loop reads CASSPALYEQYF. The CDR3 nucleotides read TGTGCCAGCAGTCCCGCCCTCTACGAGCAGTACTTC.

This clone was recorded a few times. CDR3 loop: CAISEAGGNLETQYF. The DNA for the CDR3 is TGTGCCATCAGTGAGGCGGGAGGGAACCTAGAGACCCAGTACTTC. This chain joins TRBV10-3 and TRBJ2-5, with 9 bases fitting TRBD2. Germline CDR1 and CDR2: ENHRY and SYGVKD. The length of the CDR3 is 15 residues. V shed 2 bases and J 4 bases; nucleotides not matched to a gene: 5.